This T cell receptor (beta chain) was captured by sequencing in a study of cytomegalovirus exposure and HLA in healthy donors. General study points: The authors listed some 160 TCR beta chains as cytomegalovirus-associated. Later, an analysis found that TCR clusters from the first cohort tended to co-occur in the roughly 120 validation repertoires. Under in vitro conditions, a few CMV-associated chains were confirmed as specific for CMV antigens.

While the first cohort had around 700 subjects, the donors belonged to the separate validation cohort of over a hundred subjects. With 0 bases removed from V and 2 bases from J, the gap between germline ends came to 11 bases. This CDR3 spans 16 amino acids. Per the germline V gene, CDR1 is MNHEY and CDR2 is SVGAGI. As to this clone: The antigen is not known.

Sequencing used immunoSEQ multiplex PCR; TCRdb keeps in-frame clones, though not all of them. The table includes 35,000 to 50,000 clones, roughly 93% detected once. Sequencing used PBMCs. This TCR was recovered from a woman aged 18-35 years in good health and CMV-seronegative. The V and J genes are TRBV6-5 and TRBJ1-3; TRBD1 might be the D (6 bases). CDR3 sequence (DNA): TGTGCCAGCAGTTACTCCGGGACAATTACTGGAAACACCATATATTTT. Translation gives CASSYSGTITGNTIYF.